This entry lists 28 T cell receptor beta chains sequenced from one sample in a study of blood T cells in healthy people across ages (dated by TCRdb to between 2014 and 2017). Libraries were built with 5' RACE. These reads were obtained on an Illumina HiSeq 2500. The second PCR ran for about 7 to 11 cycles and used a J-beta primer mix along with a sample-barcoded 5' primer. The public reads were reprocessed in TCRdb via fastp at Q25 and MiXCR, keeping in-frame beta chains. Each entry is one CDR3 protein sequence, shown with its most common DNA and genes. The sample contains around 780,000 distinct CDR3 sequences, roughly 26% of them found a single time. The biggest ten clones account for about 2.9% of the sample. These data also featured in a second study, about T cells of mothers and their children.

The specimen was blood. The receptors stem from a boy aged 5-17 years in good health.

The gene calls are TRBV5-1 and TRBJ2-5, with D uncertain. CDR1 is SGHRS, CDR2 YFSETQ, per germline. Trimming took 1 base from V and 1 from J, leaving 8 bases between them. The CDR3 loop spans 14 amino acids. The CDR3 loop reads CASSLSHLQETQYF. CDR3 sequence (DNA): TGCGCCAGCAGCTTGTCACACCTCCAAGAGACCCAGTACTTC.

CDR3 amino acids: CASSQDRSSSYNEQFF. In nucleotides, the CDR3 is TGTGCCAGCAGCCAAGATAGGTCGAGCTCCTACAATGAGCAGTTCTTC. The chain has TRBV4-2 and TRBJ2-1; D is ambiguous. The germline CDR1 and CDR2 sequences are LGHNA and YNFKEQ. This CDR3 spans 16 amino acids. Trimming shortened V by 0 bases and J by 0 bases, and 9 bases separated the two germline ends.

On this clonotype: One end of the junction is discordant with germline, which a read error may explain. CDR3 sequence reads: CACSGFYEKLFF. CDR3 nucleotides: TGTGCCTGCAGTGGGTTCTACGAAAAACTGTTTTTT. V gene TRBV25-1 combines with J gene TRBJ1-4; the D is unclear. This CDR3 has 12 residues. Germline loops: CDR1 MGHDK, CDR2 SYGVNS.

This clonotype was seen only a few times. The rearrangement uses TRBV5-1 and TRBJ2-7; 11 bases agree with TRBD1. V trimming: 3 bases; J trimming: 5 bases; junction bases outside the gene matches: 4. Germline V gene data show CDR1 as SGHRS and CDR2 as YFSETQ. The CDR3 covers 14 residues. The CDR3: CASSWGDRGNEQYF. CDR3 coding DNA: TGCGCCAGCAGCTGGGGGGACAGGGGGAACGAGCAGTACTTC.

The rearrangement joins TRBV5-1 to TRBJ1-1; 8 nucleotides match TRBD1. CDR3 length: 16 amino acids. With V trimmed by 0 bases and J by 3 bases, 7 bases remained unmatched. From germline, CDR1 is SGHRS and CDR2 YFSETQ. In DNA form, the CDR3 reads TGCGCCAGCAGCTTGGCAGGGGGCGCCCCGGACACTGAAGCTTTCTTT. Protein product: CASSLAGGAPDTEAFF.

This clonotype was observed a few times. The chain links TRBV29-1 to TRBJ2-5, with 8 bases fitting TRBD1. This CDR3 is built from 14 residues. Unmatched junction bases numbered 6, after V lost 1 base and J lost 5 bases. Germline V lookup: CDR1 SQVTM, CDR2 ANQGSEA. The CDR3 loop reads CSVEVGRGLETQYF. The CDR3 nucleotides are TGCAGCGTTGAAGTTGGCAGGGGGCTGGAGACCCAGTACTTC.

This rearrangement joins TRBV6-5 to TRBJ2-1; TRBD2 matches 8 bases. V lost 5 bases and J lost 5; bases outside the gene matches: 5. The CDR3 has 14 residues. Germline V gene lookup returns CDR1 MNHEY and CDR2 SVGAGI. As DNA, the CDR3 is TGTGCCAGCAGTGGCACTAGCGGACACAATGAGCAGTTCTTC. The encoded protein is CASSGTSGHNEQFF.

The V and J genes are TRBV10-3 and TRBJ2-2; D unclear. The germline V gene encodes CDR1 ENHRY and CDR2 SYGVKD. The V and J ends lost 3 bases and 6 bases respectively, with 5 bases between them. This CDR3 is 12 amino acids long. The CDR3 region is CAISENAGELFF. In nucleotides, the CDR3 is TGTGCCATCAGTGAAAACGCCGGGGAGCTGTTTTTT.

The V call is TRBV27, the J call TRBJ2-7, with D possibly matching TRBD1 (6 bases). The CDR3 sequence is 16 residues long. Germline V gene sequence: CDR1 MNHEY, CDR2 SMNVEV (reference sequence). V lost 3 bases and J 6 bases, leaving 21 bases between the germline ends. The CDR3 sequence: CASSLGAGSYGFEQYF. DNA for the CDR3: TGTGCCAGCAGTTTGGGGGCCGGATCTTACGGTTTCGAGCAGTACTTC.

This clonotype was detected a few times. The chain uses TRBV18 and TRBJ1-2, with 8 nucleotides matching TRBD1. The ends lost 6 bases at V and 4 bases at J; junction bases unmatched: 16. The germline V gene has CDR1 KGHSH and CDR2 LQKENI. CDR3 length: 17 amino acids. CDR3 DNA sequence: TGTGCCAGCTCTATCCAGGGGGCGCCCACATCCCCCTATGGCTACACCTTC. Protein: CASSIQGAPTSPYGYTF.

This clonotype was detected many times. The rearrangement links TRBV4-1 to TRBJ2-7; D is perhaps TRBD2 (6 bases). The CDR3 runs 15 residues. Germline CDR1 and CDR2: MGHRA and YSYEKL. V shed 1 base and J shed 5 bases, with 15 bases lying between them. CDR3 in DNA: TGCGCCAGCAGCCAAGGATGGGGGACTTCCCACGAGCAGTACTTC. It yields the protein CASSQGWGTSHEQYF.

The genes are TRBV20-1 and TRBJ2-4; D gene unclear. Germline CDR1 reads DFQATT; CDR2 reads SNEGSKA (reference sequence). This CDR3 has 13 amino acids. Trimming stripped 3 bases from V and 0 bases from J, with 6 bases between. The CDR3, as DNA: TGCAGTGCTAGTGATATAGCCAAAAACATTCAGTACTTC. Translation gives CSASDIAKNIQYF.

J is TRBJ1-6 and V is TRBV6-1; no definite D call. V dropped 2 bases and J dropped 10 bases, with 9 bases sitting between them. Germline V CDR1 and CDR2: MNHNS, SASEGT. The CDR3 totals 13 residues. The CDR3 region has the DNA TGTGCCAGCAGTGAAATCGAGAGATCACCCCTCCACTTT. Translating it yields CASSEIERSPLHF.

The V call is TRBV6-1, the J call TRBJ1-2; D possibly corresponds to TRBD1 (6 bases). Trimming removed 1 base from V and 4 bases from J, with 13 bases in between. Germline values: CDR1 MNHNS, CDR2 SASEGT. The CDR3 is 15 residues long. The DNA for the CDR3 is TGTGCCAGCAGTGAAGGTGGGGGGCACGGCTATGGCTACACCTTC. Translated, it gives CASSEGGGHGYGYTF.

This clonotype was observed a few times. This chain joins TRBV10-1 and TRBJ2-3; D is perhaps TRBD1 (6 bases). V lost 3 bases, J lost 3 bases, and 10 bases lay in between. Germline V CDR1 and CDR2: WNHNN, SYGVQD (reference sequence). The length of the CDR3 is 14 residues. This chain's CDR3 is CASSEQGGTDTQYF. The CDR3 DNA reads as TGCGCCAGCAGTGAACAGGGTGGTACAGATACGCAGTATTTT.

This clonotype has a handful of counts. This chain connects TRBV20-1 to TRBJ1-2; maybe TRBD1 (5 bases). V dropped 2 bases and J dropped 3 bases, with 19 bases sitting between them. Germline V CDR1 and CDR2: DFQATT, SNEGSKA (reference sequence). This CDR3 is built from 16 residues. The CDR3 DNA reads TGCAGTGCTAGACCCGGATGGCGGGGGTCGGACTATGGCTACACCTTC. Its protein is CSARPGWRGSDYGYTF.

V is TRBV20-1 and J is TRBJ2-5, with D unclear. Trimming shortened V by 1 base and J by 1 base, and 7 bases separated the two germline ends. Germline V gene sequence: CDR1 DFQATT, CDR2 SNEGSKA (reference sequence). The CDR3 loop spans 13 amino acids. The CDR3 sequence is CSARVGSQETQYF. The CDR3 nucleotides read TGCAGTGCTAGAGTTGGTAGCCAAGAGACCCAGTACTTC.

The chain employs TRBV30 and TRBJ2-2; D could derive from TRBD1 or TRBD2 (7 bases each). The CDR3 is 14 amino acids. Germline lookup yields CDR1 GTSNPN and CDR2 SVGIG (reference sequence). Trimming took off 4 bases at V and 6 bases at J, with 15 bases between the two ends. This CDR3 is CAWNRQGGAGELFF. The CDR3 DNA is TGTGCCTGGAACAGACAGGGAGGGGCCGGGGAGCTGTTTTTT.

The CDR3 region has the DNA TGCGCCAGCAGCCAAGTACTGGGTAACGAGCAGTACTTC. It translates to CASSQVLGNEQYF. The chain has TRBV4-1 and TRBJ2-7, with D uncertain. V lost 1 base, J lost 5 bases, and 9 bases lay in between. Germline CDR1 and CDR2: MGHRA and YSYEKL. The CDR3 has 13 residues.

This chain links TRBV5-1 with TRBJ2-7, with 9 nucleotides matching TRBD1. The end of the DNA is better explained by TRBJ2-1, so the J call may be wrong. The CDR3 contains 14 residues. The germline gives CDR1 SGHRS, CDR2 YFSETQ. The DNA of the CDR3 is TGCGCCAGCAGCAGGACAGGGGATCGGAATGAGCAGTTCTTC. Amino acids: CASSRTGDRNEQFF.

This clonotype was counted between two and nine times. The genes are TRBV27 and TRBJ2-1; 9 bases are shared with TRBD1. Trimming took 5 bases from V and 4 from J; bases not matched to a gene: 6. This CDR3 region has 15 residues. The germline CDR1 and CDR2 sequences are MNHEY and SMNVEV (reference sequence). CDR3: CASSAQTGGYNEQFF. CDR3 in DNA: TGTGCCAGCAGTGCGCAGACAGGGGGTTACAATGAGCAGTTCTTC.

This clonotype was observed a handful of times. The V call is TRBV29-1, the J call TRBJ1-5; 9 bases align to TRBD1. The CDR3 contains 13 residues. V dropped 7 bases and J dropped 9; count of bases not matched to a gene: 10. Germline V gene data show CDR1 as SQVTM and CDR2 as ANQGSEA. CDR3 in amino acids: CSAKNGQGLPQHF. DNA for the CDR3: TGCAGCGCTAAAAACGGACAGGGGTTGCCCCAGCATTTT.

The chain couples TRBV12-3 or TRBV12-4 to TRBJ2-4, with D possibly being TRBD2 (5 bases). V lost 5 bases and J lost 0, with 11 bases in between. The CDR3 length is 15 residues. CDR3 region: CASSPGLIAKNIQYF. In DNA form, the CDR3 reads TGTGCCAGCAGTCCCGGACTTATAGCCAAAAACATTCAGTACTTC.

This clonotype was found a few times. This rearrangement joins TRBV12-3 or TRBV12-4 to TRBJ2-5, with TRBD1 matching over 7 bases. The length of the CDR3 is 15 residues. J gave up 1 base and V 5 bases, and 7 bases lay outside the gene matches. The CDR3 region is CASSPQGQRQETQYF. The CDR3 region has the DNA TGTGCCAGCAGTCCCCAGGGACAGCGCCAAGAGACCCAGTACTTC.

The chain couples TRBV6-1 to TRBJ2-5, with 9 bases that match TRBD1. The J call is in doubt because the DNA end fits TRBJ2-1 better. This CDR3 comprises 16 residues. From germline, CDR1 is MNHNS and CDR2 SASEGT. Here the CDR3 reads CASRTNRGRILYEQFF. CDR3 nucleotides: TGTGCCAGCAGAACCAACAGGGGGCGGATTCTCTATGAGCAGTTCTTC.

V usage is TRBV30 and J usage is TRBJ2-5; D is ambiguous. The germline V and J ends were trimmed by 0 bases and 5 bases, with 13 bases remaining between them. Germline assignment: CDR1 GTSNPN and CDR2 SVGIG (reference sequence). The CDR3 totals 14 residues. The CDR3 coding sequence is TGTGCCTGGAGTGTAATTCTTCCTACGGAGACCCAGTACTTC. Translated, it gives CAWSVILPTETQYF.

This clonotype has at least ten counts. One end of the junction is discordant with germline, which a read error may explain. The gene calls are TRBV5-1 and TRBJ2-1; D gene unclear. Germline values: CDR1 SGHRS, CDR2 YFSETQ. The CDR3 is made up of 12 amino acids. The CDR3 loop reads CASSLAYNEQFF. For the CDR3, the DNA is TGTGCCAGCAGCTTAGCTTACAATGAGCAGTTCTTC. Based on the CDR3 plus reference TRBV5-1 and TRBJ2-1, the full variable domain is KAGVTQTPRYLIKTRGQQVTLSCSPISGHRSVSWYQQTPGQGLQFLFEYFSETQRNKGNFPGRFSGRQFSNSRSEMNVSTLELGDSALYLCASSLAYNEQFFGPGTRLTVL.

The chain is built from TRBV29-1 and TRBJ2-7; D may be TRBD1 or TRBD2 (7 bases each). Germline V lookup: CDR1 SQVTM, CDR2 ANQGSEA. Trimming left V 0 bases short and J 0 bases short, with 15 bases between. This CDR3 comprises 16 residues. The DNA for the CDR3 is TGCAGCGTTGAAGAGGGGGGGACAGCGAACTCCTACGAGCAGTACTTC. Amino acids: CSVEEGGTANSYEQYF.